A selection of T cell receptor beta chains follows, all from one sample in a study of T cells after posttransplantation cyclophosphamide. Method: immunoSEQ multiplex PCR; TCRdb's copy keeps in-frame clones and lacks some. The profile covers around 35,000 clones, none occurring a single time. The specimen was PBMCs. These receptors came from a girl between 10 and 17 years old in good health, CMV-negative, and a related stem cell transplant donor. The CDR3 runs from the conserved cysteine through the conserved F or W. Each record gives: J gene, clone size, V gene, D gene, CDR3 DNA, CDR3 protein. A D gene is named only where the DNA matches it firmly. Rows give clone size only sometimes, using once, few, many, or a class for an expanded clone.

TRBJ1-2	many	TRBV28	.	TGTGCCAGCAGTATCCTCAGGGATGGCTACACCTTC	CASSILRDGYTF
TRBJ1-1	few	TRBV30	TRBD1	TGTGCCTGGAGGTCATCGGGACAGCCAACCGGGGTGGCTTTCTTT	CAWRSSGQPTGVAFF
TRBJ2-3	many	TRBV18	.	TGTGCCAGCTCACCACTGGCCCCCGGGGCAGATACGCAGTATTTT	CASSPLAPGADTQYF
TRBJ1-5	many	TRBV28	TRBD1	TGTGCCAGCAGTTTTGGGACAGGGGTCAATCAGCCCCAGCATTTT	CASSFGTGVNQPQHF
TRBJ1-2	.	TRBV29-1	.	TGCAGCGTGAGGGACACCAATAACTATGGCTACACCTTC	CSVRDTNNYGYTF
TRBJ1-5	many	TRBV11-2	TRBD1	TGTGCCAGCAGCTCCGCCAGCAATCCAGGGGGACGCAATCAGCCCCAGCATTTT	CASSSASNPGGRNQPQHF
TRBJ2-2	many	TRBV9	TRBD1	TGTGCCAGCAGCGTCACGGACAGGGCGAGCACCGGGGAGCTGTTTTTT	CASSVTDRASTGELFF
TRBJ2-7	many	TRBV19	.	TGTGCCAGTAGTATTAATGGCAGGGTCACCCACGAGCAGTACTTC	CASSINGRVTHEQYF
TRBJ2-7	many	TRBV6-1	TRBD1	TGTGCCAGCAGTGGTGGCAGGGGGTGGTACGAGCAGTACTTC	CASSGGRGWYEQYF
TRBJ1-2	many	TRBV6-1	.	TGTGCCAGCAGTGAAGAGGTTTCGGGAGGCTACACCTTC	CASSEEVSGGYTF
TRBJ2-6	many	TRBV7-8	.	TGTGCCAGCAGCCGAACAGGGTCTGGGGCCAACGTCCTGACTTTC	CASSRTGSGANVLTF
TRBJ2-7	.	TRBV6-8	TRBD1	TGTGCCAGCAGTTACTCGAATTGGACAGGGAAGACCTACGAGCAGTACTTC	CASSYSNWTGKTYEQYF
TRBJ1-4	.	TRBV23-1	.	TGCGCCAGCAGTCAACAGGGAGGGGTTAATGAAAAACTGTTTTTT	CASSQQGGVNEKLFF
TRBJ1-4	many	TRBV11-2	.	TGTGCCAGCAGCTTAGGATGGGGCAGGAATAATGAAAAACTGTTTTTT	CASSLGWGRNNEKLFF
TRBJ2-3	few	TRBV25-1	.	TGTGCCAGCAGGGACTTCCCTGATACGCAGTATTTT	CASRDFPDTQYF
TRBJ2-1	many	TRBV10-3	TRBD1	TGTGCCACGCAGGACAGGGGCCACCTCGAGCAGTTCTTC	CATQDRGHLEQFF
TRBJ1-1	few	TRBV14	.	TGTGCCAGCAGCCAAGATACGCGCCTGAACACTGAAGCTTTCTTT	CASSQDTRLNTEAFF
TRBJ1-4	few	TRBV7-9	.	TGTGCCAGCAGCTTTGTTAGGGGTACCTACGAAAAACTGTTTTTT	CASSFVRGTYEKLFF
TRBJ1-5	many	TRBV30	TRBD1	TGTGCCTGGAGCTCGGACAGGGGTAATCAGCCCCAGCATTTT	CAWSSDRGNQPQHF
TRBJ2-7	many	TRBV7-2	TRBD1	TGTGCCAGCAGCTATGGACAGGGGCTCTACGAGCAGTACTTC	CASSYGQGLYEQYF
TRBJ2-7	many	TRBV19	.	TGTGCCACCGGGGCGGGGCCCGGTGACGAGCAGTACTTC	CATGAGPGDEQYF
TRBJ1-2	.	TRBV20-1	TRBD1	TGCAGTGCTATTCAGGGGGAGGGCTACACCTTC	CSAIQGEGYTF
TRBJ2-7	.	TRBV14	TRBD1	TGTGCCAGCAGCCCTGGACAGGGCCCGTATGAGCAGTACTTC	CASSPGQGPYEQYF
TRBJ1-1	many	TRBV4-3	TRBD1	TGCGCCAGCAGCCAAGGACCGACAGGGAGGACTGAAGCTTTCTTT	CASSQGPTGRTEAFF
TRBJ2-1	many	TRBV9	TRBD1	TGTGCCAGCAGCGAAGGGGGCCCACGCAATGAGCAGTTCTTC	CASSEGGPRNEQFF
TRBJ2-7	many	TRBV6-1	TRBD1	TGTGCCAGCAGTGAATGGTGGACAGGGAGCCACGAGCAGTACTTC	CASSEWWTGSHEQYF
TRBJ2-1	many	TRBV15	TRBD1	TGTGCCACCAGCAGAGATCGGGGACAGGGGACGGGGGAGCAGTTCTTC	CATSRDRGQGTGEQFF
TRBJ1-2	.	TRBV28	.	TGTGCCAGTTTAAGGATGAGGGCGAGGCCGAACTATGGCTACACCTTC	CASLRMRARPNYGYTF
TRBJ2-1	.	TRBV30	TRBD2	TGTGCCTGGACTGAGCGGGGAGGTTTTCGGAATGAGCAGTTCTTC	CAWTERGGFRNEQFF
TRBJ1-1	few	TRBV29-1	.	TGCAGCGTTGAAGATCTGAGGGTAGGGGCTTTCTTT	CSVEDLRVGAFF
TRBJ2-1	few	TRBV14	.	TGTGCCAGCAGCCAAGAGGGTGGGCTTGGCTACAATGAGCAGTTCTTC	CASSQEGGLGYNEQFF
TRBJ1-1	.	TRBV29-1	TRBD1	TGCAGCGGATGGACAGGGAGGACTGAAGCTTTCTTT	CSGWTGRTEAFF
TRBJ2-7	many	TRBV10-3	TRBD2	TGTGCCATCAGTGAGTCGACGGCTAGCGGGAGGGCTGTTTTCTCCTACGAGCAGTACTTC	CAISESTASGRAVFSYEQYF
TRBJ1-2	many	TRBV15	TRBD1	TGTGCCACCAGCAGAGGACCACTAGGAGAGGGGGCTGAGGGCTACACCTTC	CATSRGPLGEGAEGYTF
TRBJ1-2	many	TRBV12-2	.	TGTGCAAGTCGTCAGGTGGGCAGGGCCTATGGCTACACCTTC	CASRQVGRAYGYTF
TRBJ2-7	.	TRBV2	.	TGTGCCAGCGCCAGGGAAGCGGACAGCTCCTACGAGCAGTACTTC	CASAREADSSYEQYF
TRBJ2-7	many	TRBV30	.	TGTGCCTGGAGTGTCCCAGTTACCTACGAGCAGTACTTC	CAWSVPVTYEQYF
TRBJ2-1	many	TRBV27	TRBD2	TGTGCCGGAACGAAACTCAAAAGTACGCGGGGGGGTTACAATGAGCAGTTCTTC	CAGTKLKSTRGGYNEQFF
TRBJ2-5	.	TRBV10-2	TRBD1	TGCGCCAGCAGTGTCGACAGGGCGGAGACCCAGTACTTC	CASSVDRAETQYF
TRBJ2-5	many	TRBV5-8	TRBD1	TGTGCCAGCAGTCCCGGGACAGGGGGCTTGGAGACCCAGTACTTC	CASSPGTGGLETQYF
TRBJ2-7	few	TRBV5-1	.	TGCGCCAGCAGCCCTACTAGTCTCTCCTACGAGCAGTACTTC	CASSPTSLSYEQYF
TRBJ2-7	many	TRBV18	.	TGTGCCAGCTCCAAAGAGGACTTCTCCTACGAGCAGTACTTC	CASSKEDFSYEQYF
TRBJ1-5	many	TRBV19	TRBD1	TGTGCCAGTAGTACGACAGGGGTGGGTTGGGGGCAGCCCCAGCATTTT	CASSTTGVGWGQPQHF
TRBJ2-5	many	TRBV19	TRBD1	TGTGCCAGTAGTTCCGGGACAGGGAACCGAGAGACCCAGTACTTC	CASSSGTGNRETQYF
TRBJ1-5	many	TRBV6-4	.	TGTGCCAGCAGTCCTTTCCCCGGAGAGGGTCAGCCCCAGCATTTT	CASSPFPGEGQPQHF
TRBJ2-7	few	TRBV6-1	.	TGTGCCAGCAGTGAATTGCGGCTTGACGAGCAGTACTTC	CASSELRLDEQYF